A selection of T cell receptor beta chains follows, all from one sample in a study of T cell responses to AZD1222 COVID-19 vaccine. Clones were sequenced by immunoSEQ multiplex PCR, and TCRdb holds only the in-frame ones, with some missing. Altogether approximately 80,000 clones are present, 75% to 90% being singletons, with the ten largest covering 31%. The material sequenced was peripheral blood, taken on day 0 of AZD1222 vaccination. The receptors come from an adult in good health. Both conserved end residues are part of each CDR3. Fields, in order: J gene, D gene, V gene, clone size, CDR3 DNA, CDR3 protein. A D gene is named only where the DNA matches it firmly. The listing skips clone size in some rows; elsewhere it reads once, few, many or a size class.

TRBJ2-7,TRBD2,TRBV28,-,TGTGCCAGCAACCTAGAGGCTAGCGGGAGATACGAGCAGTACTTC,CASNLEASGRYEQYF
TRBJ1-4,-,TRBV5-1,-,TGCGCCAGCAGCTTCCGGCTCGGGGCTAATGAAAAACTGTTTTTT,CASSFRLGANEKLFF
TRBJ1-4,-,TRBV25-1,-,TGTGCCAGCAGTGCTCTGGGGAATGAAAAACTGTTTTTT,CASSALGNEKLFF
TRBJ1-3,TRBD1,TRBV19,-,TGTGCCAGTAGTATGGACAGGACTCAATTGGGACGCTCTGGAAACACCATATATTTT,CASSMDRTQLGRSGNTIYF
TRBJ2-2,-,TRBV6-2/TRBV6-3,-,TGTGCCAGCAGTTATAATAGGAACACCGGGGAGCTGTTTTTT,CASSYNRNTGELFF
TRBJ2-2,TRBD2,TRBV5-1,few,TGCGCCAGCAACCGGGAGGGCCAGACCGGGGAGCTGTTTTTT,CASNREGQTGELFF
TRBJ1-4,-,TRBV7-9,-,TGTGCCAGCAGTACGACAACAACTAATGAAAAACTGTTTTTT,CASSTTTTNEKLFF
TRBJ1-1,TRBD1,TRBV28,-,TGTGCCAGCAGACAAGACAGGGGGCGGGGGAACACTGAAGCTTTCTTT,CASRQDRGRGNTEAFF
TRBJ2-7,-,TRBV28,-,TGTGCCAGCAGTTACCGGGACTCCCTCTACGAGCAGTACTTC,CASSYRDSLYEQYF
TRBJ1-1,-,TRBV24-1,-,TGTGCCACCAGTGCTCAGCGGGGCACTGAAGCTTTCTTT,CATSAQRGTEAFF
TRBJ2-7,-,TRBV28,-,TGTGCCAGCAGTTCTCCCGCCCTAGAAAGTCAGTACTTC,CASSSPALESQYF
TRBJ2-3,TRBD2,TRBV6-5,-,TGTGCCAGCAGACGAGCGGGAGGCGCAGATACGCAGTATTTT,CASRRAGGADTQYF
TRBJ2-5,-,TRBV4-1,-,TGCGCCAGCAGCCAAACTGTCGGGTTGGGAGAGACCCAGTACTTC,CASSQTVGLGETQYF
TRBJ1-6,-,TRBV7-9,-,TGTGCCAGCACCCCCACGGCCAGGGACAATTCACCCCTCCACTTT,CASTPTARDNSPLHF
TRBJ2-1,TRBD2,TRBV20-1,once,TGCAGTGCTAGTGAGCGGGAGACCTACAATGAGCAGTTCTTC,CSASERETYNEQFF
TRBJ2-5,TRBD2,TRBV6-5,-,TGTGCCAGCAGGAAGCCGGGAGGCGGGGAGACCCAGTACTTC,CASRKPGGGETQYF
TRBJ1-5,-,TRBV11-2,many,TGTGCCAGCAGCTTCGGGGCGGGGCAGCCCCAGCATTTT,CASSFGAGQPQHF
TRBJ2-7,-,TRBV28,-,TGTGCCAGCAGTTTGTCGGGGTACTACGAGCAGTACTTC,CASSLSGYYEQYF
TRBJ2-5,TRBD2,TRBV3-1/TRBV3-2,-,TGTGCCAGCAGCCTCCCGCGGACTAGCCAAGAGACCCAGTACTTC,CASSLPRTSQETQYF
TRBJ1-4,-,TRBV6-1,-,TGTGCCAGCAGTGAAGGGGCAGGTCGTGAAAAACTGTTTTTT,CASSEGAGREKLFF
TRBJ2-5,-,TRBV28,-,TGTGCCAGCAGTTGGTTGCTAATTAGGGGTGGGCAAGAGACCCAGTACTTC,CASSWLLIRGGQETQYF
TRBJ2-2,-,TRBV7-9,-,TGTGCCAGCAGCTTGGGGGAGCTGTTTTTT,CASSLGELFF
TRBJ2-2,TRBD2,TRBV27,-,TGTGCCAGCAGTTTATACGGACTAGCGGGAGGGGTCACCGGGGAGCTGTTTTTT,CASSLYGLAGGVTGELFF
TRBJ2-1,TRBD2,TRBV5-1,-,TGCGCCAGCAGACCACTAGCGGGAGGTTACAATGAGCAGTTCTTC,CASRPLAGGYNEQFF
TRBJ1-2,TRBD1,TRBV9,-,TGTGCCAGCAGCGGCGGGACAGCAACTAACTATGGCTACACCTTC,CASSGGTATNYGYTF
TRBJ1-3,TRBD1,TRBV10-3,-,TGTGCCATCAGTGGGACAGGGGCTGGAAACACCATATATTTT,CAISGTGAGNTIYF
TRBJ2-2,-,TRBV28,-,TGTGCCAGTCGAGTGTCACCGTTCTGGACGGCCGAGAAGGGGGAGCTGTTTTTT,CASRVSPFWTAEKGELFF
TRBJ1-2,-,TRBV6-4,-,TGTGCCAGCAGTGACCCCTACTATGGCTACACCTTC,CASSDPYYGYTF
TRBJ2-7,-,TRBV5-5,once,TGTGCCAGCAGCTGGGACGCCGGGGCGGGAAACGAGCAGTACTTC,CASSWDAGAGNEQYF
TRBJ1-2,-,TRBV4-2,-,TGTGCCAGCAGCCAAGAAAGGTTTAACTATGGCTACACCTTC,CASSQERFNYGYTF
TRBJ2-1,TRBD2,TRBV7-9,-,TGTGCCAGCAGCCCGGGACTAGCGTCACCCTACAATGAGCAGTTCTTC,CASSPGLASPYNEQFF
TRBJ1-5,TRBD1,TRBV30,-,TGTGCCTGGACAGGGGGGTTGGGCAATCAGCCCCAGCATTTT,CAWTGGLGNQPQHF
TRBJ2-1,TRBD2,TRBV5-1,-,TGCGCCAGCAGAACACTAGCGGGAGTCTACAATGAGCAGTTCTTC,CASRTLAGVYNEQFF
TRBJ1-5,-,TRBV28,-,TGTGCCAGCGGCCCCGGAGGGCCCCTAAATCAGCCCCAGCATTTT,CASGPGGPLNQPQHF
TRBJ1-5,TRBD1,TRBV9,-,TGTGCCAGCAGCGTTCACAGGGGATCTGGTCAGCCCCAGCATTTT,CASSVHRGSGQPQHF
TRBJ2-2,TRBD1,TRBV5-1,once,TGCGCCAGCAGCTTGGTGACAGGGGCCACCGGGGAGCTGTTTTTT,CASSLVTGATGELFF
TRBJ1-6,-,TRBV5-6,-,TGTGCCAGCAGCCGTCGGGGGGAATATAATTCACCCCTCCACTTT,CASSRRGEYNSPLHF